This T cell receptor beta chain was documented in a study of shared clonotypes between healthy human individuals (dated by TCRdb to 2018 to 2021). For the study in its entirety: Two women and a few men aged 18 to 49 years were included in the cohort. For each donor, CD4 naive and CD4 memory were each given three plates, CD8 naive was given two plates, and CD8 memory was given one plate. The study deeply sequenced blood TCR repertoires of roughly five healthy adults to estimate repertoire size and the extent of clonotype sharing between individuals. Different laboratories and diverse techniques were used to prepare libraries and sequence TCR repertoires, to increase sequencing depth and limit assay-specific biases. Leukapheresis yielded between about 0.9 and 8.9 billion PBMCs per donor. General findings and caveats noted by the study authors: Pairwise subsampling led to the expectation that sequencing depth would affect the degree of clonotype sharing among donors. Sampling was restricted to blood, and TCR repertoires in tissues likely differ from the TCR repertoires found in blood. Clonotypes shared by all four sorted-subset donors showed higher generation probabilities than non-shared clonotypes. Sharing across several donors was observed for approximately 5% of naive CD4, 3.5% of naive CD8, over 2% of memory CD4, and roughly 0.4% of memory CD8 clonotypes. Rarefaction of sorted-subset datasets indicated incomplete sequencing despite the large sequencing depth. Estimated clonotype richness was generally larger for naive than for memory subsets. Because the study included only a small number of donors, the genetic and exposure-history diversity represented was limited.

V is shortened by 3 bases, J by 5 bases, and the region joining them spans 8 bases. CDR1 is given as SGDLS and CDR2 as YYNGEE, both from the germline V gene. Taken from cysteine to phenylalanine, the CDR3 has 12 residues. Only the CDR3 region is kept as DNA, spanning 36 bases read in frame from base 1. Comment on this clone: Its antigen is unknown. Nothing much larger sits one base from this clone, and base qualities are not available.

TCR CDR3 regions were amplified from genomic DNA by multiplex PCR using the deep immunoSEQ assay. Genomic DNA extracted from each cell subset was distributed evenly over all wells of several immunoSEQ 96-well plates, and each plate served as one replicate. Each replicate PCR for sorted subsets received about 180 ng genomic DNA, equal to 28,000 or so T cell genomes. The purified libraries were quantified using a Qubit 3.0 fluorometer, sized with a Bioanalyzer 2100, and then quantified again using the KAPA Library Quantification kit. Every immunoSEQ 96-well plate was sequenced on a separate single-read 150-cycle Illumina NextSeq 550 flow cell. For the original study's pipeline: Because the immunoSEQ output included only junctional sequences and no quality scores, the filtering could not be the same as the filtering used for full-length reads. Sequences were annotated with PyIR, a Python wrapper for IgBLAST v1.9, and V/J genes and CDR3 were assigned using IMGT germline references. Reads were removed for weak V/J assignments (E-value above 1e-6), missing CDR3, stop codons, out-of-frame junctions, or ambiguous translated residues. V3J clonotypes were defined as sequences sharing an identical inferred V gene, J gene, and CDR3 amino acid sequence. The percentage overlap between two repertoires was calculated by dividing the number of shared unique clonotypes by the size of the smaller repertoire. Three approaches were used to assess repertoire richness: RTK rarefaction, the Chao1 estimator, and Recon v2.1 estimates of unobserved clonotypes. Generation probabilities for all TCRbeta clonotypes obtained by the gDNA method from a handful of donors were computed using OLGA. TCRdb's version of the immuneACCESS table is confined to in-frame rearrangements and falls short of the full clone set. An unresolved V gene accounts for under half of the shortfall where checked; the remainder is of unknown origin. That table gives V, J and clone size, and the DNA gave D and trimming. The sample table holds roughly 2,300,000 clones, of which about nine tenths were seen once. The top ten clones comprise 0.37% of the sample.

Healthy HIV-negative adults with no recently reported acute infections or vaccinations were included as donors. All donors were Caucasian adults living in Nashville, Tennessee, USA. Magnetic negative selection was used to enrich CD4+ T cells, after which naive cells were positively selected on CD45RA and the negative fraction became the memory subset. Blood was collected by leukapheresis, and PBMCs were isolated by Ficoll-Histopaque density gradient centrifugation and then cryopreserved in liquid nitrogen vapor phase. Analytical flow cytometry was used to check the purity and quantity of every magnetically sorted T cell population. Genomic DNA was isolated from every sorted fraction and measured by UV absorbance on a Nanodrop 2000c.

The rearranged segments are TRBV9 and TRBJ1-2; the D gene cannot be resolved reliably. This TCR derives from a man aged 18 to 29 in good health. Some clones in this sample may be carry-over from other donors' samples. The source material was naive CD4+ T cells from PBMCs. Explained via the paper, the cell subset or site label denotes: CD45RA+ positively selected. The CDR3 reads as follows: CASSAEGYGYTF. In nucleotides, the sequence is TGTGCCAGCAGCGCCGAGGGTTATGGCTACACCTTC.